This T cell receptor beta chain appears in the sequencing data of a study of T cell repertoires in cytomegalovirus infection (dated by TCRdb to between 2017 and 2020). Concerning the study at large: The peptide stimulations were aimed at well-studied HLA-B-restricted epitopes as well as recently identified HLA-C-restricted CMV epitopes, whose presentation resists viral immunomodulation. The HLA type of each donor mattered for the analysis, because public TCR beta signatures pointed to carriage of CMV infection along with the matching HLA type. Study-level results and caveats: Carriers of CMV infection plus the relevant HLA type were discriminated by the cumulative frequency of public TCR beta family members in the study cohort and in an independent roughly 380-donor cohort. The ex vivo response was dominated by HLA-C-restricted CMV-specific TCR beta clonotypes, which also provided the single most frequent clonotype in two of eight donors.

CDR1 and CDR2 are drawn from the germline V gene (reference sequence): GTSNPN, SVGIG. Trimming removed 8 bases from V and 5 bases from J, leaving 15 bases between the germline ends. Taken from cysteine to phenylalanine, the CDR3 has 12 residues. This entry keeps only the CDR3 DNA: 36 bases, framed from base 1. Data came from an Illumina HiSeq 1500. TCRdb took the public reads, trimmed them with fastp at Q25, ran MiXCR for clone calling and kept in-frame beta chains. Identical CDR3 protein sequences are pooled into one entry, listed with their most common genes and DNA. Within this sample are around 230,000 distinct CDR3 sequences, with around 40% of them counted one time only. The top ten constitute approximately 60% of the sample. This specimen's treatment or condition label, per the study, means: in vitro stimulation with specific CMV peptide epitopes to enrich CMV-specific T cells. A note on this clonotype: What this receptor recognizes is not known. Base quality data are lacking; no much larger clone is found one base away.

This TCR came from a human donor in good health (CMV status not recorded). Some clones in this sample may be carry-over from other donors' samples. The V and J genes are TRBV30 and TRBJ1-2; no D gene call is confident. Sequences were derived from CD8+ T cells from cultured PBMCs, sampled from culture after CMV antigen stimulation. The CDR3 in this case is CARGPDFYGYTF. The nucleotide sequence reads as follows: TGTGCCCGAGGGCCAGATTTTTATGGCTACACCTTC.